Given below is one T cell receptor beta chain in context. It has no known antigen specificity. One base away there is no much larger clone; base qualities are not given. Preparation of the library involved the immunoSEQ multiplex PCR assay. For the multiplex PCR, a mixture combining 60 forward primers for TCR Vbeta segments and 13 reverse primers for TCR Jbeta segments was used. The CDR3 region of rearranged TCR beta genes was amplified from genomic DNA with a multiplex PCR assay. The amplified TCR beta libraries were sequenced on the Illumina HiSeq System as 87-base-pair reads. The paper's processing steps were these. In a later analysis, some 80 million unique TCR beta chains were counted across the roughly 670 repertoires, and roughly 10 million of these chains were shared by at least two donors. Raw reads were error-corrected and collapsed into unique sequences with a nearest-neighbor algorithm that merged closely related sequences to remove PCR and sequencing errors. V, D and J gene segments were assigned by aligning CDR3 sequences to IMGT reference sequences. For a sequence to be retained, at least a six-nucleotide match to both a V gene segment and a J gene segment was required. A rearrangement counted as productive if the CDR3 had no stop codons and remained in frame with V and J, and every other rearrangement counted as non-productive. Following IMGT convention, CDR3 was defined as the stretch from the second conserved V-encoded cysteine up to the conserved J-encoded phenylalanine. The earlier analysis of 587 of the donors excluded sequences that lacked an unambiguous match to a single V gene segment. An earlier analysis of some 610 of the donors called V segments functional above 56.7% productive rearrangements and segregating when the between-donor standard deviation exceeded 5%. A statistical classification framework was built for diagnosing cytomegalovirus status from the catalog of TCR beta chain sequences. A later analysis assigned V and J genes by comparing TCR nucleotide sequences with IMGT/GENE-DB human TR gene sequences. A later analysis assigned CDR3 sequences and most-parsimonious VDJ recombination scenarios with the TCRdist pipeline. In a later analysis, every TCR beta chain was defined by the combination of its CDR3 amino acid sequence and its V-gene family, and reads without a unique V-gene family were dropped. As a way to deal with suspected cross-contamination and a sequencing artifact, a later analysis dropped 640 or so nucleotide sequences that were highly shared and had low generation probability. In a later analysis, a clonal expansion index for each public chain was calculated from normalized within-repertoire ranks of inferred template counts. In a later analysis, generation probabilities were computed with a VDJ recombination model fitted to out-of-frame rearrangements, and the resulting probabilities were checked against IGoR. In a later analysis, hypergeometric tests were used to score TCR-TCR, TCR-HLA and TCR-CMV co-occurrence, with a repertoire-size bias correction applied to TCR pairs. False discovery rates were estimated in a later analysis by permuting HLA or CMV assignments 20 times. In a later analysis, co-occurring TCRs were grouped using DBSCAN, and TCRdist sequence similarity was added for clustering within HLA-allele-positive subsets. Repertoires with fewer than 30,000 or more than 120,000 public chains were left out of co-occurrence clustering, as were a handful of repertoires with anomalous nucleotide sharing. The clones in this table, taken by TCRdb from immuneACCESS, are in-frame only. Not every clone is retained; where verified, under half of the shortfall comes from an unresolved V gene, and the cause of the rest is unknown. The V and J calls and clone size are taken from that table; D and trimming were inferred from the DNA. Counted in this sample were fewer than 200,000 clones; 60% to 80% of them appeared once. More than 0.75% of the sample is in the top ten clones.

The sample comes from a study of cytomegalovirus exposure and HLA in healthy donors (dated by TCRdb to the late 2010s). About the full investigation: According to an earlier analysis of a few hundred of the donors, roughly 180 million T cells yielded some 110 million unique TCR beta sequences and around 280 Gb of sequence data. Rather than drawing on any new phenotypic data, the later analysis identified candidate immune exposures from TCR beta sequences and the way those sequences occurred across donors. The aim of the study was to test whether cataloging public T cell receptors could identify signatures of past pathogen exposure. The study combined high-throughput TCR immunosequencing, statistical association of individual TCRs with disease status, and machine learning to predict cytomegalovirus infection status. Five DR-DQ haplotypes were treated as single units for association and clustering because of strong linkage in the cohort. Typing coverage differed by locus: A, B, C, DRB1 and DQB1 were typed in roughly 629-640 donors, DQA1 in about 550, DPA1 in 600 to 610, and DPB1 in around 440. The study used immunosequencing to profile the T cell repertoires of 670 or so subjects and linked those repertoires to cytomegalovirus serostatus. In a later genetic analysis, genome-wide SNP genotypes for 398 of the 666 donors were used, and that subset was treated as a discovery cohort. On average, roughly 250,000 unique TCR beta nucleotide sequences were sequenced per donor among about 400 genotyped donors of the cohort, with 15% to 20% of those sequences being non-productive. HLA typing covered class I and class II loci at four-digit resolution. In a later analysis, previously published TCR beta repertoires from fewer than 750 donors were re-analyzed and high-resolution HLA genotyping was added so that TCR occurrence patterns could be studied. Approximately 300 gigabases of sequencing data and approximately 91 million unique TCR sequences made up an early release that covered 500 to 650 HLA-typed donors. Among the roughly 400 genotyped donors, around 81% belonged to the genetic ancestry cluster associated with self-reported Caucasian donors. Every discovery cohort repertoire had been produced on one sequencing platform. Donor age, sex, ethnicity and CMV serostatus were compiled together with the repertoire data. An earlier analysis of 587 of the donors used high-throughput TCR beta sequencing to judge whether each TCR beta V gene segment behaved as functional or pseudogenic. A separate validation cohort of over a hundred different subjects was used in addition to the 666-subject first cohort. Overall results and qualifications from the work: A later genetic analysis associated a missense DCLRE1C variant with V-gene and J-gene trimming of TCR beta chains, and an independent cohort replicated the association. According to a later analysis, TCR association rates differed among HLA loci, with DRB1 alleles showing the most associated TCRs and HLA-C alleles showing the fewest. Immune exposure information for the cohort was limited to CMV serostatus. A cluster of highly shared sequence variants was judged likely to be a technical artifact of the sequencing pipeline. According to the authors, the approach could potentially be generalized to other disease states and immunological phenotypes. The classifier was reported to diagnose cytomegalovirus status with high specificity and sensitivity in both the original and validation cohorts. Several of the top co-occurrence clusters appeared to be linked to parvovirus B19, influenza, CMV and Epstein-Barr virus, according to a later analysis. The earlier analysis of around 600 of the donors excluded some 16 rarely observed V segments, including chromosome 9 orphons, because counts were too low. In an earlier analysis of 587 of the donors, most TCR beta V segments appeared in productive rearrangements about 87% or about 30% of the time, broadly matching IMGT annotations. A further reported finding was that TCR beta sequences accurately predicted the HLA-A and HLA-B alleles for most subjects in the first cohort. In a later analysis, most CMV-associated TCR beta chains were found to appear HLA-restricted, with HLA associations seemingly driven largely by CMV exposure. Correlated functional status among segregating V segments might reflect linkage disequilibrium, but an unknown experimental factor could not be ruled out. Sequencing depth was assumed to be roughly uniform across donors in the presence/absence analyses, though that assumption may not hold. In vitro tests confirmed that a few of the cytomegalovirus-associated TCR beta chains recognize cytomegalovirus antigens. Because HLA typing was unavailable for some donors at each locus, only the typed subset was used in association tests. In a later analysis, HLA-associated TCR beta chains showed more clonal expansion and lower generation probabilities than non-associated chains that were equally common. The 87-base-pair reads could not distinguish some IMGT-functional V segments, including TRBV6-2 and TRBV6-3, so those segments were excluded. Across donors, most TCR sequences were observed very rarely, whereas some public TCRs were present in many individuals. The study gave a list of some 150 TCR beta chains associated with cytomegalovirus. A later genetic analysis reported fewer N-insertions in productive TCRs among donors in an Asian-associated ancestry cluster than the approximately 700-donor mean. In this cohort, only TCR beta chains were sequenced, and detectable features were limited by the absence of alpha or paired-chain data. At a false discovery rate of 0.05, a later analysis linked fewer than 20,000 TCR beta sequences to specific HLA alleles. When HLA alleles, especially DR and DQ, strongly co-occurred, TCR associations were difficult to assign to individual alleles.

The CDR3 has 15 amino acids, counting the end cysteine and phenylalanine. Here the CDR3 DNA is all that survives: 45 bases in frame from base 1. After removal of 3 bases from V and 1 base from J, the junction retains 4 bases not matched to a gene. The germline V gene provides CDR1 MNHNS and CDR2 SASEGT. In total, fewer than 750 healthy bone marrow donors made up the cohort. All cohort members were sampled while nominally healthy, although unrecorded immune exposures were likely present. The donor tested CMV seropositive, placing the donor among the 289 seropositive members of the cohort. A peripheral blood sample was provided by each donor, and peripheral blood mononuclear cells were used for TCR beta sequencing. Genomic DNA was extracted from the blood cell samples with the Qiagen DNeasy Blood Extraction Kit.

The V and J genes are TRBV6-1 and TRBJ2-5; TRBD2 matches 8 bases in the middle. This TCR derives from a woman in her fifties or sixties in good health and CMV-seropositive. Sequencing input: PBMCs. CDR3 reads: CASSDEAGGQETQYF. The DNA sequence is as follows: TGTGCCAGCAGTGATGAGGCGGGGGGCCAAGAGACCCAGTACTTC.